This is a list of T cell receptor beta chains from one sample in a study of B cell selection in AIRE deficiency. Libraries were prepared by immunoSEQ multiplex PCR; TCRdb keeps only in-frame clonotypes and omits some of them. Among 20,000 to 25,000 clones, 94% were seen once, and the ten largest hold just under 2%. Sequencing was done on a sample of Tregs sorted from PBMCs. These receptors all stem from a human donor with AIRE deficiency. Each CDR3 is given with its conserved first and last residue. The order of the fields is J gene, clone size, V gene, CDR3 length, D gene, CDR3 protein, CDR3 DNA. The D gene is left open where the match is weak. The size of a clone is reported for some rows only, either as once, few or many, or as a class for expanded clones.

>TRBJ1-3|.|TRBV30|15|TRBD1
CAWSGRGGSGNTIYF
TGTGCCTGGAGTGGCAGGGGGGGTTCTGGAAACACCATATATTTT
>TRBJ2-1|.|TRBV29-1|15|TRBD2
CSVVTAWGTTNEQFF
TGCAGCGTTGTCACGGCCTGGGGGACTACCAATGAGCAATTCTTC
>TRBJ2-7|.|TRBV19|15|.
CASSTRLTSTYEQYF
TGTGCCAGTAGTACTCGACTAACCAGTACCTACGAGCAGTACTTC
>TRBJ2-1|once|TRBV9|15|.
CASSVVPQTYNEQFF
TGTGCCAGCAGCGTAGTCCCCCAGACCTACAATGAGCAGTTCTTC
>TRBJ2-2|once|TRBV6-5|12|.
CASSYLPGELFF
TGTGCCAGCAGTTACCTGCCCGGGGAGCTGTTTTTT
>TRBJ2-2|.|TRBV6-1|13|.
CASRGRGTGELFF
TGTGCCAGCAGAGGTCGGGGCACCGGGGAGCTGTTTTTT
>TRBJ2-7|.|TRBV6-6|15|.
CASSYSIGRGYEQYF
TGTGCCAGCAGTTACTCGATCGGACGAGGCTACGAGCAGTACTTC
>TRBJ2-7|.|TRBV11-1|12|.
CASSRVGGVQYF
TGTGCCAGCAGTCGGGTGGGCGGGGTGCAGTACTTC
>TRBJ2-3|few|TRBV7-9|17|TRBD2
CASSYQLLADPTDTQYF
TGTGCCAGCAGCTACCAATTACTAGCGGACCCCACAGATACGCAGTATTTT
>TRBJ1-5|.|TRBV10-3|13|.
CAISDRKNQPQHF
TGTGCCATCAGTGACAGGAAAAATCAGCCCCAGCATTTT
>TRBJ2-3|.|TRBV9|20|TRBD2
CASSVGLTSGRSGSTDTQYF
TGTGCCAGCAGCGTTGGCCTGACTAGCGGGAGGTCGGGCAGCACAGATACGCAGTATTTT
>TRBJ1-1|.|TRBV28|14|.
CASSRGNLITEAFF
TGTGCCAGCAGTAGGGGGAACCTCATCACTGAAGCTTTCTTT
>TRBJ2-6|.|TRBV19|15|.
CASSIGLSGANVLTF
TGTGCCAGTAGTATTGGACTATCTGGGGCCAACGTCCTGACTTTC
>TRBJ2-2|.|TRBV28|11|.
CASMRLGELFF
TGTGCCAGCATGCGTCTCGGGGAGCTGTTTTTT
>TRBJ2-1|.|TRBV7-9|16|TRBD2
CASSFFLAGRGNEQFF
TGTGCCAGCAGCTTTTTTCTAGCGGGACGGGGGAATGAGCAGTTCTTC
>TRBJ2-3|.|TRBV28|12|.
CASSFWADTQYF
TGTGCCAGCAGTTTCTGGGCGGATACGCAGTATTTT
>TRBJ2-1|.|TRBV6-9|19|TRBD2
CASSSPGLAGTMGYNEQFF
TGTGCCAGCAGTTCTCCGGGACTAGCGGGAACGATGGGCTACAATGAGCAGTTCTTC
>TRBJ2-7|once|TRBV6-1|17|.
CASSEGGWVGMSYEQYF
TGTGCCAGCAGTGAAGGTGGGTGGGTGGGGATGTCCTACGAGCAGTACTTC
>TRBJ1-5|.|TRBV27|14|TRBD1
CASSSGQVNQPQHF
TGTGCCAGCAGTTCCGGACAGGTCAATCAGCCCCAGCATTTT
>TRBJ2-2|once|TRBV5-1|16|TRBD2
CASSKGLAGGGGELFF
TGCGCCAGCAGCAAAGGACTAGCGGGAGGCGGCGGGGAGCTGTTTTTT
>TRBJ1-3|once|TRBV5-5|13|.
CASRPTGGNTIYF
TGTGCCAGCAGGCCTACTGGGGGAAACACCATATATTTT
>TRBJ1-6|.|TRBV9|13|.
CASSRGPNSPLHF
TGTGCCAGCAGTCGCGGACCTAATTCACCCCTCCACTTT
>TRBJ1-3|.|TRBV14|18|.
CASSQGGRPRSSGNTIYF
TGTGCCAGCAGCCAAGGAGGACGCCCGAGGAGCTCTGGAAACACCATATATTTT
>TRBJ1-4|.|TRBV28|15|.
CASSFGGATNEKLFF
TGTGCCAGCAGTTTCGGCGGGGCGACTAATGAAAAACTGTTTTTT
>TRBJ1-3|.|TRBV2|14|TRBD1
CASSRDRGRNTIYF
TGTGCCAGCAGCCGGGACAGGGGGCGAAACACCATATATTTT
>TRBJ2-1|.|TRBV18|15|.
CASSLALGYPHEQFF
TGTGCCAGCTCACTTGCCTTAGGCTATCCCCATGAGCAGTTCTTC
>TRBJ1-2|.|TRBV19|14|TRBD1
CASSIGDRVPGYTF
TGTGCCAGTAGTATCGGGGACAGGGTCCCCGGCTACACCTTC
>TRBJ2-2|.|TRBV11-2|15|TRBD2
CASSSKRLASGELFF
TGTGCCAGCAGCTCCAAGAGACTAGCAAGCGGGGAGCTGTTTTTT
>TRBJ2-1|once|TRBV19|16|.
CASSIDGVRPYNEQFF
TGTGCCAGTAGTATAGATGGGGTAAGGCCCTACAATGAGCAGTTCTTC
>TRBJ2-7|.|TRBV7-2|14|TRBD2
CASSLASGSYEQYF
TGTGCCAGCAGCTTAGCTAGCGGGAGCTACGAGCAGTACTTC
>TRBJ1-2|.|TRBV28|13|.
CASSLEGTGGYTF
TGTGCCAGCAGTTTAGAGGGAACTGGGGGCTACACCTTC
>TRBJ1-2|.|TRBV28|12|.
CASLRSDYGYTF
TGTGCCAGCCTGAGGAGTGACTATGGCTACACCTTC
>TRBJ2-7|.|TRBV7-8|14|TRBD1
CASSYDRVSYEQYF
TGTGCCAGCAGCTACGACAGGGTATCCTACGAGCAGTACTTC
>TRBJ2-7|.|TRBV28|17|.
CASSYVLHGDRAYEQYF
TGTGCCAGCAGTTATGTCCTCCACGGAGATAGGGCCTACGAGCAGTACTTC
>TRBJ2-1|.|TRBV9|14|.
CASSGDLLRNEQFF
TGTGCCAGCAGCGGGGACCTCCTTAGGAATGAGCAGTTCTTC
>TRBJ2-4|.|TRBV30|15|.
CAWSVRHPAKNIQYF
TGTGCCTGGAGTGTGCGACATCCCGCCAAAAACATTCAGTACTTC
>TRBJ2-7|.|TRBV6-5|12|.
CASSYLQGEQYF
TGTGCCAGCAGTTACTTACAGGGCGAGCAGTACTTC
>TRBJ1-2|.|TRBV5-6|15|TRBD1
CASSLPVNRGQGYTF
TGTGCCAGCAGTCTGCCCGTAAACAGGGGGCAGGGCTACACCTTC
>TRBJ2-2|.|TRBV13|13|.
CASSLLGGGELFF
TGTGCCAGCAGCTTACTCGGGGGAGGGGAGCTGTTTTTT
>TRBJ2-5|.|TRBV28|14|.
CASSLRTGLETQYF
TGTGCCAGCAGTCTAAGAACAGGGCTAGAGACCCAGTACTTC
>TRBJ2-1|.|TRBV5-3|15|.
CASSLAVRSGNEQFF
TGTGCCAGCAGCTTGGCCGTTAGGTCAGGCAATGAGCAGTTCTTC
>TRBJ2-2|.|TRBV18|13|.
CASSPDGSGELFF
TGTGCCAGCTCACCTGACGGGAGCGGGGAGCTGTTTTTT
>TRBJ2-5|.|TRBV10-2|16|TRBD2
CASSAIGGLGVGTQYF
TGCGCCAGCAGTGCTATAGGAGGACTAGGGGTTGGGACCCAGTACTTC
>TRBJ1-1|.|TRBV6-5|15|.
CASSYNIGRDTEAFF
TGTGCCAGCAGTTACAACATAGGGAGGGACACTGAAGCTTTCTTT
>TRBJ1-2|once|TRBV6-4|15|TRBD1
CASSEQGTGLYGYTF
TGTGCCAGCAGTGAGCAGGGGACAGGATTATATGGCTACACCTTC
>TRBJ2-7|once|TRBV5-5|14|TRBD2
CASGLAGALIEQYF
TGTGCCAGCGGATTAGCGGGAGCCCTCATCGAGCAGTACTTC
>TRBJ1-1|once|TRBV6-5|13|TRBD1
CASSWDRGSEAFF
TGTGCCAGCAGCTGGGACAGGGGGTCTGAAGCTTTCTTT
>TRBJ2-7|.|TRBV27|15|TRBD1
CASSSRTGVHYEQYF
TGTGCCAGCAGTTCCCGGACAGGGGTTCACTACGAGCAGTACTTC
>TRBJ2-7|.|TRBV15|14|.
CATSNRQASYEQYF
TGTGCCACCAGCAACCGACAAGCCTCCTACGAGCAGTACTTC
>TRBJ2-7|.|TRBV6-6|13|TRBD1
CASSRQGAGEQYF
TGTGCCAGCAGTAGACAGGGGGCGGGAGAGCAGTACTTC
>TRBJ1-3|.|TRBV2|15|.
CASSELEGSGNTIYF
TGTGCCAGCAGTGAATTGGAGGGATCTGGAAACACCATATATTTT
>TRBJ1-2|once|TRBV6-1|15|.
CASSEGGALNYGYTF
TGTGCCAGCAGTGAGGGAGGGGCGCTTAACTATGGCTACACCTTC